This TCR beta chain came from a study of breast tumors, draining lymph nodes, adjacent tissues. The study's findings and limits: Luminal-like breast cancer showed significantly greater tumor-nontumor repertoire similarity than basal-like breast cancer did. Most tumor T cells seemingly derive from lymph node, then expand in tumor. Tumor repertoires ranked between lymph nodes and nontumor tissue in diversity, with V and J gene preferences. Tumor T cell lymph node origin was a supported hypothesis, not proven.

TCRdb used MiXCR to reprocess the multiplex PCR reads, holding one entry per CDR3 protein. In the table there are about 94,000 distinct CDR3 sequences, approximately 28% of which are singletons. Turning to this clonotype: Its antigen is not known. At one end, the junction sequence differs from germline, possibly due to a read error.

Axillary draining lymph nodes of breast cancer patients supplied the node samples. The CDR3 is made up of 16 amino acids. Germline CDR1 and CDR2: SGHRS and YFSETQ. Sequencing used axillary lymph node tissue. The TCR sequence derives from a female donor with breast cancer. Some clones in this sample may be carry-over from other donors' samples. This chain joins TRBV5-1 and TRBJ2-1, with 9 nucleotides matching TRBD2. The CDR3 coding sequence is TGTGCCAGCAGGTCGGAGGCGGGAGGGCCCTCTAATGAGCAGTTCTTC. Translating gives CASRSEAGGPSNEQFF. Filled out from reference TRBV5-1 and TRBJ2-1, the complete variable domain reads KAGVTQTPRYLIKTRGQQVTLSCSPISGHRSVSWYQQTPGQGLQFLFEYFSETQRNKGNFPGRFSGRQFSNSRSEMNVSTLELGDSALYLCASRSEAGGPSNEQFFGPGTRLTVL.